The present T cell receptor (beta chain) was sequenced within a study of monozygotic twins with inflammatory bowel disease. As concerns this clonotype: Its target is unknown.

TCRdb reprocessed the 5' RACE reads; each CDR3 protein has one entry and no DNA is given. The record lists nearly 450,000 distinct CDR3 sequences, of which the ten most abundant hold approximately 2.4%. Study conclusions and caveats: Clonotype overlap with others was lower in IBD patients than in healthy twins, a difference that was greatest with disease activity. Healthy co-twins showed greater TCRbeta diversity (inverse Simpson) than IBD patients. Possibly reflecting limited power, no difference in repertoire similarity was found between concordant and discordant twins.

The CDR3 runs to 15 residues. The V gene's germline CDR1 is SGHAT and CDR2 FQNNGV. The TCR sequence derives from a human donor with ulcerative colitis or Crohn's disease, or a healthy co-twin of an affected twin (not recorded which). Sequencing input: blood. The chain links TRBV11-2 to TRBJ2-7; absent DNA, TCRdb's TRBD1 call cannot be checked. CDR3 protein: CASSLRGGPSLEQYF.